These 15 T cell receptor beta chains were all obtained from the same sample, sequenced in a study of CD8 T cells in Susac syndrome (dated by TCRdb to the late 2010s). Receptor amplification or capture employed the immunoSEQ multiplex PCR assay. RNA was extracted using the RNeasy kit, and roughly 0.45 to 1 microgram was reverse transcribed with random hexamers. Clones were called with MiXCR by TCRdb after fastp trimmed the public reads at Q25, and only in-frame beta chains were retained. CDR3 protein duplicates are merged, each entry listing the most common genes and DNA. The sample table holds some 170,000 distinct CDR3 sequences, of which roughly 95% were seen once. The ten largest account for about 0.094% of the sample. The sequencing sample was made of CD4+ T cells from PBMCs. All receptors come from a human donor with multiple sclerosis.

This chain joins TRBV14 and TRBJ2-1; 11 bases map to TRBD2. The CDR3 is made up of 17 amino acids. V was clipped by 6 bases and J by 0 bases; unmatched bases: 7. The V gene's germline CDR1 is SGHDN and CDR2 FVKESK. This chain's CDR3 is CASRDGLAGGSYNEQFF. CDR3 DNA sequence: TGTGCCAGCAGGGACGGACTAGCGGGCGGCTCCTACAATGAGCAGTTCTTC.

CDR3 region: CASSQEGGQGAMGDTQYF. The CDR3, as DNA: TGTGCCAGCAGCCAAGAAGGGGGACAGGGAGCTATGGGAGATACGCAGTATTTT. This rearrangement joins TRBV4-2 to TRBJ2-3, with 9 bases aligning to TRBD1. CDR3 length equals 18 residues. CDR1 and CDR2 (germline): LGHNA, YNFKEQ. V lost 0 bases and J lost 5; bases outside the gene matches: 12.

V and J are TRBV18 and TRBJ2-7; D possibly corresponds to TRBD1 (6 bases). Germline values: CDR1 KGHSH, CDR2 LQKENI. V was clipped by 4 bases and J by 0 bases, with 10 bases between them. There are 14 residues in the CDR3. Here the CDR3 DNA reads TGTGCCAGCTCACAGGCCAGGGGCTCCTACGAGCAGTACTTC. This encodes CASSQARGSYEQYF.

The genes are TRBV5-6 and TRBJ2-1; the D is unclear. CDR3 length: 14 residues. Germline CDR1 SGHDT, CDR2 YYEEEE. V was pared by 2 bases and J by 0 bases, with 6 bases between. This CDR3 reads CASSLGFSYNEQFF. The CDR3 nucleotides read TGTGCCAGCAGCTTAGGGTTCTCCTACAATGAGCAGTTCTTC.

As DNA, the CDR3 is TGCGCCAGCAGTCTGGACAGGGCTAAAACAGATACGCAGTATTTT. Its translation: CASSLDRAKTDTQYF. The chain joins TRBV4-1 to TRBJ2-3, with 8 bases fitting TRBD1. Germline CDR1 and CDR2: MGHRA and YSYEKL. This CDR3 region has 15 residues. With 6 bases clipped from V and 3 bases from J, the junction kept 8 bases outside the gene matches.

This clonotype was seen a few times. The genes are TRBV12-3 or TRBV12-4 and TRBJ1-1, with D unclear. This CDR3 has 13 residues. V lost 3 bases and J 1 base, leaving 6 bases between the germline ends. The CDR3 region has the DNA TGTGCCAGCAGTTTTTCAGGGAACACTGAAGCTTTCTTT. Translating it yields CASSFSGNTEAFF.

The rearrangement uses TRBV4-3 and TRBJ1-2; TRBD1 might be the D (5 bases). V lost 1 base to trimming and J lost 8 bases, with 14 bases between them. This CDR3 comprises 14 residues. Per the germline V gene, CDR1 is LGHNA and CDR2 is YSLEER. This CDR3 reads CASSQVPQGVGYTF. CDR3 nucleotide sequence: TGCGCCAGCAGCCAAGTCCCGCAGGGCGTCGGCTACACCTTC.

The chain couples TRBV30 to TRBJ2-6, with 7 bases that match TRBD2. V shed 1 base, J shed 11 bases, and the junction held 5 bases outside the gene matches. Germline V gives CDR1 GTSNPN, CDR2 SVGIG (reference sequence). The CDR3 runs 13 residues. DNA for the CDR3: TGTGCCTGGAGTGAGGTAGCGGGTCACGTCCTGACTTTC. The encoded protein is CAWSEVAGHVLTF. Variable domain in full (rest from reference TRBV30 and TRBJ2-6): SQTIHQWPATLVQPVGSPLSLECTVEGTSNPNLYWYRQAAGRGLQLLFYSVGIGQISSEVPQNLSASRPQDRQFILSSKKLLLSDSGFYLCAWSEVAGHVLTFGAGSRLTVL.

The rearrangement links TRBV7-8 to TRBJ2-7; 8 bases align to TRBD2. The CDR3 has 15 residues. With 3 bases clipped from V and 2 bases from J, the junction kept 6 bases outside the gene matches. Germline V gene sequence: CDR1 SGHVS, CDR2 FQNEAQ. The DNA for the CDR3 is TGTGCCAGCAGCTTCCCTAGCGGGTATACCTACGAGCAGTACTTC. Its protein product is CASSFPSGYTYEQYF.

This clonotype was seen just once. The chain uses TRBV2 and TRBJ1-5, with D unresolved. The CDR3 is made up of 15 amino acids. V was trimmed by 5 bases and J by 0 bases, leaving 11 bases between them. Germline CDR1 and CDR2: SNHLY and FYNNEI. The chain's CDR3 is CASSQGYYSNQPQHF. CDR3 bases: TGTGCCAGCAGTCAAGGCTACTATAGCAATCAGCCCCAGCATTTT.

The CDR3 sequence is CAIRGYSNQPQHF. The DNA for the CDR3 is TGTGCCATCAGGGGGTATAGCAATCAGCCCCAGCATTTT. This chain uses TRBV10-3 with TRBJ1-5; the D is unclear. V shed 6 bases and J shed 0 bases, with 6 bases lying between them. CDR1 ENHRY and CDR2 SYGVKD come from the germline V gene. The CDR3 has 13 amino acids.

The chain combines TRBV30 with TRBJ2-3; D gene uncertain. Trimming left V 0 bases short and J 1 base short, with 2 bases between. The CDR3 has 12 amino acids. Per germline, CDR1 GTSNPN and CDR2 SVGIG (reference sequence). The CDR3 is CAWSVGTDTQYF. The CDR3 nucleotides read TGTGCCTGGAGTGTCGGCACAGATACGCAGTATTTT.

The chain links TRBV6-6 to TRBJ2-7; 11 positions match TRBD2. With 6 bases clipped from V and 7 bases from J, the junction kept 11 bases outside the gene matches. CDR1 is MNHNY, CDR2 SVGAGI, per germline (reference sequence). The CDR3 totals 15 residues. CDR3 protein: CASSPLSGRALEQYF. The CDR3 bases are TGTGCCAGCAGCCCGCTTAGCGGGAGGGCCTTGGAGCAGTACTTC.

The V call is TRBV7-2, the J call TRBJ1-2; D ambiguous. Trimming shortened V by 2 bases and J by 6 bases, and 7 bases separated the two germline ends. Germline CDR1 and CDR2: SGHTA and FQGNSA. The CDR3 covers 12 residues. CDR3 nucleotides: TGTGCCAGCAGCTTAAGGGCGGATGGCTACACCTTC. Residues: CASSLRADGYTF.

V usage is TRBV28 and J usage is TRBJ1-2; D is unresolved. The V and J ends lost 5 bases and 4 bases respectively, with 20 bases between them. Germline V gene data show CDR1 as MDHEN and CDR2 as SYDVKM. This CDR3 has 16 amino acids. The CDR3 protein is CASSLTGIEGGYGYTF. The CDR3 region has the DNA TGTGCCAGCAGTCTAACGGGGATTGAGGGTGGCTATGGCTACACCTTC.